The 32 T cell receptor beta chains reported below all come from one sample, sequenced in a study of control samples from healthy donors and cancer patients. Sequenced by immunoSEQ multiplex PCR; TCRdb stores in-frame clones only, minus some. Of 150,000 or so clones listed, over 90% are singletons. The sequencing input was blood. These TCRs come from a man in his fifties in good health.

V usage is TRBV3-1 (or the pseudogene TRBV3-2) and J usage is TRBJ1-5; unclear D gene. The CDR3 runs to 12 residues. Germline V gene data show CDR1 as LGHDT and CDR2 as YNNKEL (reference sequence). V was pared by 0 bases and J by 16 bases, with 13 bases between. The CDR3 nucleotides are TGTGCCAGCAGCCAAGATAAGGGTTCCAAACATTTT. This gives the protein CASSQDKGSKHF.

The chain has TRBV5-1 and TRBJ2-3, with D tentatively TRBD2 (7 bases). The CDR3 has 14 residues. The V gene's germline CDR1 is SGHRS and CDR2 YFSETQ. Trimming pared 5 bases from V and 0 bases from J, leaving 10 bases between. The CDR3 nucleotides read TGCGCCAGCAGAGGGGGGGGGAGCACAGATACGCAGTATTTT. Amino acids: CASRGGGSTDTQYF. The variable domain in full, with the rest retrieved from reference TRBV5-1 and TRBJ2-3, is KAGVTQTPRYLIKTRGQQVTLSCSPISGHRSVSWYQQTPGQGLQFLFEYFSETQRNKGNFPGRFSGRQFSNSRSEMNVSTLELGDSALYLCASRGGGSTDTQYFGPGTRLTVL.

The chain uses TRBV19 and TRBJ1-2; the D gene is possibly TRBD1 (6 bases). The CDR3 is 15 amino acids. Germline CDR1 LNHDA, CDR2 SQIVND (reference sequence). Trimming took off 5 bases at V and 3 bases at J, with 16 bases between the two ends. The CDR3 DNA sequence: TGTGCCAGTAGTTACCGGACAGCGAAACACTATGGCTACACCTTC. It codes for CASSYRTAKHYGYTF.

The J gene is TRBJ1-1, the V gene TRBV7-2; D possibly corresponds to TRBD1 (5 bases). V shed 1 base and J shed 3 bases, with 12 bases lying between them. This CDR3 is 15 amino acids long. Germline lookup yields CDR1 SGHTA and CDR2 FQGNSA. CDR3 DNA: TGTGCCAGCAGCTTAGTTGGGGGGGACTACACTGAAGCTTTCTTT. It encodes CASSLVGGDYTEAFF.

V is TRBV2 and J is TRBJ2-1, with 9 bases fitting TRBD2. The CDR3 totals 14 residues. The ends lost 2 bases at V and 9 bases at J; junction bases unmatched: 5. CDR1 is SNHLY and CDR2 is FYNNEI in the germline V gene. The CDR3 region is CASSELAGVSEQFF. The CDR3 DNA is TGTGCCAGCAGTGAATTAGCGGGAGTATCTGAGCAGTTCTTC.

CDR3: CASSPPAEYNEQFF. For the CDR3, the DNA is TGTGCCAGCTCACCACCGGCCGAGTACAATGAGCAGTTCTTC. This rearrangement joins TRBV18 to TRBJ2-1; D is ambiguous. The CDR3 has 14 residues. Germline loops: CDR1 KGHSH, CDR2 LQKENI. Trimming took 0 bases from V and 4 from J, leaving 7 bases between them.

This clone appeared a single time. The rearrangement links TRBV10-1 to TRBJ2-2, with 11 bases that match TRBD2. Trimming cost V 3 bases and J 7 bases; bases outside gene matches: 4. This CDR3 has 15 amino acids. Germline CDR1 WNHNN, CDR2 SYGVQD (reference sequence). In nucleotides, the CDR3 is TGCGCCAGCAGTGAAACTAGCGGGAGAGTCGGGGAGCTGTTTTTT. Protein: CASSETSGRVGELFF.

This chain links TRBV3-1 (or the pseudogene TRBV3-2) with TRBJ2-7; D is unresolved. The V end was cut by 0 bases, the J end by 5 bases, with 2 bases between. The CDR3 spans 11 residues. In germline, CDR1 is LGHDT, CDR2 YNNKEL (reference sequence). The CDR3 coding sequence is TGTGCCAGCAGCCAAGAGCACGAGCAGTACTTC. It specifies CASSQEHEQYF.

The CDR3 nucleotides are TGTGCCAGCCTACCCCGGACAGGCTCCTACGAGCAGTACTTC. It specifies CASLPRTGSYEQYF. The rearrangement uses TRBV28 and TRBJ2-7; 7 bases agree with TRBD1. The CDR3 is 14 residues long. CDR1 is MDHEN and CDR2 is SYDVKM in the germline V gene. With 8 bases clipped from V and 0 bases from J, the junction kept 7 bases outside the gene matches.

The chain carries TRBV7-9 and TRBJ1-1; TRBD1 matches at 10 bases. The CDR3 loop spans 16 amino acids. Germline V CDR1 and CDR2: SEHNR, FQNEAQ (reference sequence). Trimming took 1 base from V and 3 from J; bases not matched to a gene: 5. This chain's CDR3 is CASSLVGQGWDTEAFF. CDR3 in DNA: TGTGCCAGCAGCTTAGTGGGACAGGGGTGGGACACTGAAGCTTTCTTT. The variable domain in full, completed from reference TRBV7-9 and TRBJ1-1, reads DTGVSQNPRHKITKRGQNVTFRCDPISEHNRLYWYRQTLGQGPEFLTYFQNEAQLEKSRLLSDRFSAERPKGSFSTLEIQRTEQGDSAMYLCASSLVGQGWDTEAFFGQGTRLTVV.

In its sample, this clone was seen a few times. The gene calls are TRBV6-1 and TRBJ2-1; the match to TRBD1 covers 8 bases. This CDR3 is 15 amino acids long. Germline CDR1 is MNHNS and CDR2 is SASEGT. With V trimmed by 3 bases and J by 2 bases, 3 bases remained unmatched. CDR3 DNA sequence: TGTGCCAGCAGTGACCAGGGGGCTCCCTACAATGAGCAGTTCTTC. This gives the protein CASSDQGAPYNEQFF.

The rearrangement joins TRBV29-1 to TRBJ1-4, with 9 bases matching TRBD1. Germline assignment: CDR1 SQVTM and CDR2 ANQGSEA. After removal of 7 bases from V and 10 bases from J, the junction contained 10 bases not matched to a gene. CDR3 size: 13 residues. CDR3 loop: CSASQGASGKLFF. The CDR3 region has the DNA TGCAGCGCTTCACAGGGGGCGTCCGGAAAACTGTTTTTT.

The rearrangement joins TRBV4-1 to TRBJ2-5; D might be TRBD1 (5 bases). Germline CDR1 reads MGHRA; CDR2 reads YSYEKL. This CDR3 contains 14 residues. The V and J ends lost 5 bases and 4 bases respectively, with 14 bases between them. The CDR3 sequence: CASSLEGAGETQYF. Here the CDR3 DNA reads TGCGCCAGCAGCTTAGAAGGGGCAGGAGAGACCCAGTACTTC.

The chain uses TRBV4-1 and TRBJ2-3; no clear D gene. With 1 base removed from V and 1 base from J, the gap between germline ends came to 12 bases. Germline CDR1 is MGHRA and CDR2 is YSYEKL. There are 16 residues in the CDR3. Here the CDR3 reads CASSQAAMERTDTQYF. In DNA form, the CDR3 reads TGCGCCAGCAGCCAAGCAGCAATGGAACGCACAGATACGCAGTATTTT.

The V gene is TRBV18, the J gene TRBJ1-5, with 8 bases fitting TRBD1. The junction had 11 bases not matched to a gene; V was cut back by 2 bases and J by 8 bases. The CDR3 is 16 residues long. CDR1 is KGHSH, CDR2 LQKENI, per germline. Here the CDR3 reads CASSPMAPGGSEPQHF. The CDR3 DNA sequence: TGTGCCAGCTCACCAATGGCGCCAGGGGGCTCGGAGCCCCAGCATTTT. The variable domain in full, with the rest retrieved from reference TRBV18 and TRBJ1-5, is NAGVMQNPRHLVRRRGQEARLRCSPMKGHSHVYWYRQLPEEGLKFMVYLQKENIIDESGMPKERFSAEFPKEGPSILRIQQVVRGDSAAYFCASSPMAPGGSEPQHFGDGTRLSIL.

CDR3 bases: TGTGCCAGCAGCGCGGGACTAGTAACAGATACGCAGTATTTT. Translation: CASSAGLVTDTQYF. V is TRBV9 and J is TRBJ2-3; 8 positions match TRBD2. Germline V CDR1 and CDR2: SGDLS, YYNGEE. The CDR3 is 14 residues long. V was pared by 3 bases and J by 3 bases, with 3 bases of the junction left unmatched.

The rearrangement uses TRBV3-1 (or the pseudogene TRBV3-2) and TRBJ2-1, with 7 bases that match TRBD2. The CDR3 consists of 16 residues. Germline V CDR1 and CDR2: LGHDT, YNNKEL (reference sequence). The V gene end was trimmed by 3 bases and the J gene end by 1 base; junction bases not matched to a gene: 6. The CDR3 sequence: CASSQGQGGSYNEQFF. Written as DNA, the CDR3 is TGTGCCAGCAGCCAGGGCCAGGGAGGGTCCTACAATGAGCAGTTCTTC.

The V and J genes are TRBV3-1 (or the pseudogene TRBV3-2) and TRBJ2-4; 8 nucleotides match TRBD2. Trimming took 4 bases from V and 2 from J; bases not matched to a gene: 7. Germline CDR1 is LGHDT and CDR2 is YNNKEL (reference sequence). This CDR3 is built from 16 residues. CDR3 nucleotides: TGTGCCAGCAGCCTGGGCCGGGAGGGAACCAAAAACATTCAGTACTTC. The encoded protein is CASSLGREGTKNIQYF.

The chain combines TRBV29-1 with TRBJ1-2, with D possibly matching TRBD1 (5 bases). The germline gives CDR1 SQVTM, CDR2 ANQGSEA. The CDR3 has 13 residues. Trimming cost V 4 bases and J 2 bases, with 11 bases left between them. CDR3 residues: CSVGVEGNYGYTF. As DNA, the CDR3 is TGCAGCGTTGGGGTCGAGGGGAACTATGGCTACACCTTC.

This clone is a singleton in its sample. The chain uses TRBV4-1 and TRBJ2-3, with TRBD2 matching 7 bases. Trimming took 2 bases from V and 6 from J; bases not matched to a gene: 11. The CDR3 runs 16 residues. In germline, CDR1 is MGHRA, CDR2 YSYEKL. The CDR3: CASSQTAGLMTDTQYF. The CDR3 nucleotides read TGCGCCAGCAGCCAAACAGCGGGACTAATGACGGATACGCAGTATTTT.

The V and J genes are TRBV11-2 and TRBJ1-4; tentatively, D is TRBD1 (6 bases). Per the germline V gene, CDR1 is SGHAT and CDR2 is FQNNGV. V lost 5 bases to trimming and J lost 7 bases, with 17 bases between them. The CDR3 has 15 residues. CDR3 in amino acids: CASSPLQGVGEKLFF. For the CDR3, the DNA is TGTGCCAGCAGCCCCCTACAGGGTGTGGGTGAAAAACTGTTTTTT.

This chain uses TRBV24-1 with TRBJ1-2; D is undetermined. The CDR3 covers 11 residues. The germline V gene encodes CDR1 KGHDR and CDR2 SFDVKD. Trimming shortened V by 6 bases and J by 5 bases, and 6 bases separated the two germline ends. The CDR3 region has the DNA TGTGCCACCAGTTCGGGTTATGGCTACACCTTC. Its translation is CATSSGYGYTF.

The chain joins TRBV28 to TRBJ2-7; 7 positions match TRBD2. In germline, CDR1 is MDHEN, CDR2 SYDVKM. The ends lost 8 bases at V and 6 bases at J; junction bases unmatched: 7. The CDR3 is 12 residues long. As DNA, the CDR3 is TGTGCCAGCGGGGGGGGTCTGTTCGAGCAGTACTTC. Residues: CASGGGLFEQYF.

The gene calls are TRBV9 and TRBJ2-5; TRBD1 matches 7 bases. Germline V gives CDR1 SGDLS, CDR2 YYNGEE. V shed 4 bases and J 1 base; nucleotides not matched to a gene: 4. CDR3 length: 14 amino acids. Written as DNA, the CDR3 is TGTGCCAGCAGCCCCTACAGGGGCCAAGAGACCCAGTACTTC. It translates to CASSPYRGQETQYF.

This rearrangement joins TRBV27 to TRBJ1-2; 7 bases fit TRBD1. The junction had 7 bases not matched to a gene; V was cut back by 5 bases and J by 4 bases. The CDR3 consists of 14 residues. The germline V gene has CDR1 MNHEY and CDR2 SMNVEV (reference sequence). The CDR3 DNA is TGTGCCAGCAGTACCCGGGACAGAGTCTATGGCTACACCTTC. Encoded protein: CASSTRDRVYGYTF.

J is TRBJ2-3 and V is TRBV4-1; TRBD2 matches at 13 bases. The CDR3 is made up of 19 amino acids. The germline V gene encodes CDR1 MGHRA and CDR2 YSYEKL. J lost 0 bases, V lost 4 bases, and 10 bases had no gene match. CDR3: CASSLGLAGASPSTDTQYF. CDR3 DNA sequence: TGCGCCAGCAGCCTAGGACTAGCGGGAGCGTCCCCTAGCACAGATACGCAGTATTTT.

The chain couples TRBV7-9 to TRBJ1-6, with 12 bases matching TRBD1. This CDR3 has 17 residues. Trimming took 5 bases from V and 8 from J; bases not matched to a gene: 10. Per the germline V gene, CDR1 is SEHNR and CDR2 is FQNEAQ (reference sequence). The CDR3 nucleotides are TGTGCCAGCAGCCCCCATCGGGGACAGGGGGCATATTCACCCCTCCACTTT. Its translation: CASSPHRGQGAYSPLHF.

This chain uses TRBV5-1 with TRBJ2-3, with D perhaps matching TRBD2 (6 bases). Germline CDR1 and CDR2: SGHRS and YFSETQ. Trimming cost V 4 bases and J 1 base, with 10 bases left between them. The CDR3 consists of 14 residues. CDR3: CASSEGLGTDTQYF. CDR3 in DNA: TGCGCCAGCAGCGAGGGACTCGGCACAGATACGCAGTATTTT.

In this sample, this clone turned up a few times. One end of the junction varies from germline; a read error may be responsible. The V gene is TRBV30, the J gene TRBJ1-6, with a tentative D call TRBD1 (5 bases). Germline V lookup: CDR1 GTSNPN, CDR2 SVGIG (reference sequence). This CDR3 is built from 12 residues. The CDR3 DNA reads as TGTGCCTGGAGTGTAGAAAGGGGAACTAGGTACTTT. This encodes CAWSVERGTRYF.

This rearrangement joins TRBV7-6 to TRBJ2-1; a possible D gene is TRBD2 (6 bases). Germline V gene lookup returns CDR1 SGHVS and CDR2 FNYEAQ. The ends were cut back, 0 bases at V and 3 bases at J, with 9 bases in the middle. The CDR3 has 15 amino acids. CDR3 nucleotide sequence: TGTGCCAGCAGCTTAGCGCGGCGGGGCTACAATGAGCAGTTCTTC. Translating it yields CASSLARRGYNEQFF.

The CDR3 DNA is TGCGCCAGCAGCTTGGGGCTAGCGGGGGCCTACGAGCAGTACTTC. Protein sequence: CASSLGLAGAYEQYF. This chain connects TRBV5-1 to TRBJ2-7; 10 bases line up with TRBD2. CDR3 length: 15 residues. Germline CDR1 is SGHRS and CDR2 is YFSETQ. J was trimmed by 2 bases and V by 0 bases; bases with no gene match: 2.

The chain recombines TRBV5-4 with TRBJ2-7; 7 bases match TRBD2. CDR1 and CDR2 (germline): SGHNT, YYREEE (reference sequence). This CDR3 is 15 amino acids long. V shed 0 bases and J 2 bases; nucleotides not matched to a gene: 5. As DNA, the CDR3 is TGTGCCAGCAGCTTGGAGGGCAGCGGGGCCTACGAGCAGTACTTC. Residues: CASSLEGSGAYEQYF. Full variable domain (missing parts from reference TRBV5-4 and TRBJ2-7): ETGVTQSPTHLIKTRGQQVTLRCSSQSGHNTVSWYQQALGQGPQFIFQYYREEENGRGNFPPRFSGLQFPNYSSELNVNALELDDSALYLCASSLEGSGAYEQYFGPGTRLTVT.